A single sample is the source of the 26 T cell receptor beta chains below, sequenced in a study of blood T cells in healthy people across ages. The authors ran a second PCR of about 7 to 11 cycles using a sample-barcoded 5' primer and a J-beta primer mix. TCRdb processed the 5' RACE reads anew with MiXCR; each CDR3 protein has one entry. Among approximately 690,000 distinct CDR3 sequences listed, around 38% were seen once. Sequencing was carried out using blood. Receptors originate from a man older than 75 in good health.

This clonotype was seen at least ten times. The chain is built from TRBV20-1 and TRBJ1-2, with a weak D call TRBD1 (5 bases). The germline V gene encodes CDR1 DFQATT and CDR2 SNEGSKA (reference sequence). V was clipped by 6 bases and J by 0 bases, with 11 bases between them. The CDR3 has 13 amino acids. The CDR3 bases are TGCAGTGCCCCTGCGGGGGCTAACTATGGCTACACCTTC. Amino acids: CSAPAGANYGYTF.

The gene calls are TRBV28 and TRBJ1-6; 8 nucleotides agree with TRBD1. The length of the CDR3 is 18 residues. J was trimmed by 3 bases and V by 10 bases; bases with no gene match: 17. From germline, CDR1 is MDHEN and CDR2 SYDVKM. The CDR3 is CATGVAGGTFNYNSPLHF. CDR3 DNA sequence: TGTGCCACCGGGGTAGCAGGGGGCACGTTCAACTATAATTCACCCCTCCACTTT.

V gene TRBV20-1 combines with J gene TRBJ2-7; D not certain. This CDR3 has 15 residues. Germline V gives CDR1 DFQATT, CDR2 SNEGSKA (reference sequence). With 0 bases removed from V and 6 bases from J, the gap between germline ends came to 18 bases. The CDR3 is CSARDWRSTFREQYF. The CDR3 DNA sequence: TGCAGTGCTAGAGATTGGAGAAGTACCTTCCGCGAGCAGTACTTC.

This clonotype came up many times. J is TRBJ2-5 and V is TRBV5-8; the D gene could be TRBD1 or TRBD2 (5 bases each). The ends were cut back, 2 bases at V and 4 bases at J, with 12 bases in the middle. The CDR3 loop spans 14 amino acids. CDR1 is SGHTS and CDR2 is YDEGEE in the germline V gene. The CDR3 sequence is CASSLGVGTETQYF. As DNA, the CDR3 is TGTGCCAGCAGCTTAGGCGTAGGGACAGAGACCCAGTACTTC.

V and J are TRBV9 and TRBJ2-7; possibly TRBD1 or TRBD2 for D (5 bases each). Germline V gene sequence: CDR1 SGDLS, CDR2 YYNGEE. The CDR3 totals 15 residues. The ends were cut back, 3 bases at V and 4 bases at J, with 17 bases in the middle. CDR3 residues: CASSASGTALYEQYF. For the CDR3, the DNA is TGTGCCAGCAGCGCCTCCGGGACGGCATTATACGAGCAGTACTTC.

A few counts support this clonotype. CDR3 nucleotides: TGTGCCAGCACCGGAGGGGCTATATACAATGAGCAGTTCTTC. It is translated as CASTGGAIYNEQFF. The V and J genes are TRBV2 and TRBJ2-1, with a weak D call TRBD2 (6 bases). The V end lost 7 bases, the J end lost 4 bases, and 14 bases lay between the germline ends. The CDR3 consists of 14 residues. CDR1 is SNHLY, CDR2 FYNNEI, per germline.

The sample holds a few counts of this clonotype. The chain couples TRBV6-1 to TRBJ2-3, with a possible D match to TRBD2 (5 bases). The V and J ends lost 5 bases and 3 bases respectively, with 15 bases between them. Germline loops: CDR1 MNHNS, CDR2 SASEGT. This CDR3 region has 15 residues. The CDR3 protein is CASSLTRSRTDTQYF. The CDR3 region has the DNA TGTGCCAGCAGTTTAACTAGGTCCCGGACAGATACGCAGTATTTT.

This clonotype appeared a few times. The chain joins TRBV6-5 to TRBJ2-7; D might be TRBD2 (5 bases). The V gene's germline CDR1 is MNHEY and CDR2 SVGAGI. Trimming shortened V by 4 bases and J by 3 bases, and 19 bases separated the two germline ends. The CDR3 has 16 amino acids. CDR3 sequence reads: CASSSPRSDSYYEQYF. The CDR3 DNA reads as TGTGCCAGCAGTTCCCCGCGGTCGGACTCCTACTACGAGCAGTACTTC.

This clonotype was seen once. The CDR3 loop reads CASTLDGNSYNEQYF. As DNA, the CDR3 is TGTGCCAGCACCCTCGACGGGAACTCCTACAATGAGCAGTACTTC. V and J are TRBV6-2 or TRBV6-3 and TRBJ2-1; a possible D gene is TRBD2 (5 bases). The DNA end favors TRBJ2-7, so the J call may be wrong. Germline loops: CDR1 MNHEY, CDR2 SVGEGT. The CDR3 consists of 15 residues.

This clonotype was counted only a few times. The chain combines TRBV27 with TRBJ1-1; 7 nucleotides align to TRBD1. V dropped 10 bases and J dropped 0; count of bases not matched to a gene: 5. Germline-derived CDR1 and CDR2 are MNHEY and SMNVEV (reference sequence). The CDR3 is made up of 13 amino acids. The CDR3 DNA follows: TGTGCCACCAAGGGACAGCTGAACACTGAAGCTTTCTTT. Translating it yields CATKGQLNTEAFF.

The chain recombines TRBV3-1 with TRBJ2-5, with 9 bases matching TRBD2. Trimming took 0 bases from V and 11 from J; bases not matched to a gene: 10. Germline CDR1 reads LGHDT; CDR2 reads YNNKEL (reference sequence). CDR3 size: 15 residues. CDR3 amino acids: CASSQDLAGVREQYF. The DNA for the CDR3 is TGTGCCAGCAGCCAAGATTTAGCGGGAGTGAGGGAGCAGTACTTC.

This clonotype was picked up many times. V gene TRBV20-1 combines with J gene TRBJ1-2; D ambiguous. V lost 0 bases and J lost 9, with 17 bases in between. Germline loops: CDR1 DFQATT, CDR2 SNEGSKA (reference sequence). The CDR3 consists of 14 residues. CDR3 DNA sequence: TGCAGTGCTAGAGACGGGAAGGGAACAGATCGCTACACCTTC. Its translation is CSARDGKGTDRYTF.

The CDR3 region is CASSRSPGVAGANVLTF. CDR3 coding DNA: TGTGCCAGCAGCCGATCTCCGGGGGTTGCTGGGGCCAACGTCCTGACTTTC. This chain uses TRBV14 with TRBJ2-6, with a possible D match to TRBD2 (6 bases). CDR3 size: 17 residues. V was trimmed by 4 bases and J by 2 bases, leaving 15 bases between them. CDR1 and CDR2 from the germline V gene are SGHDN and FVKESK.

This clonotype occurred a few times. The CDR3 DNA reads TGTGCCAGCAGTCCCGGGAGACGCTATGGCTACACCTTC. This codes for CASSPGRRYGYTF. V and J are TRBV6-5 and TRBJ1-2; D remains unclear. V was trimmed by 5 bases and J by 4 bases, leaving 11 bases between them. Germline lookup yields CDR1 MNHEY and CDR2 SVGAGI. The CDR3 runs to 13 residues.

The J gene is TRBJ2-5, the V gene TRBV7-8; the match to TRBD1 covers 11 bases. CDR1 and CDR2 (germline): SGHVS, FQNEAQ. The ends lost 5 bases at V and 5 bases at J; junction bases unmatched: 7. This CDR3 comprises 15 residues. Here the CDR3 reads CASSPRTGGAETQYF. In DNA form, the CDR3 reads TGTGCCAGCAGCCCCCGGACAGGGGGCGCGGAGACCCAGTACTTC.

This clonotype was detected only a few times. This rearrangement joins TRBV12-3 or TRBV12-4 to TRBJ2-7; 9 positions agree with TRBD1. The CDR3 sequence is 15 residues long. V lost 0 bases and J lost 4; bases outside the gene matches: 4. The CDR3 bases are TGTGCCAGCAGTTTAGCGCCGACAGGGGGTTACGAGCAGTACTTC. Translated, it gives CASSLAPTGGYEQYF.

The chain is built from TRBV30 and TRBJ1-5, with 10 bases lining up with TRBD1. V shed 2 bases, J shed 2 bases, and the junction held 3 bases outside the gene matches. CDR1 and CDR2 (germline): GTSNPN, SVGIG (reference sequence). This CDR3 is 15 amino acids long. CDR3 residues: CAWSSGTGGNQPQHF. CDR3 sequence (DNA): TGTGCCTGGAGTTCTGGGACAGGGGGCAATCAGCCCCAGCATTTT.

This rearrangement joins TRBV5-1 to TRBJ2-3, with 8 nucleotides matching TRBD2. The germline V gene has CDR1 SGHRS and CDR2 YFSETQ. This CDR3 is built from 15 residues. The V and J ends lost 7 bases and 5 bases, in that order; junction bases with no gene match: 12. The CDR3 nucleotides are TGCGCCAGCGAAACCACGGGGGGGCCAAGAGATACGCAGTATTTT. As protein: CASETTGGPRDTQYF.

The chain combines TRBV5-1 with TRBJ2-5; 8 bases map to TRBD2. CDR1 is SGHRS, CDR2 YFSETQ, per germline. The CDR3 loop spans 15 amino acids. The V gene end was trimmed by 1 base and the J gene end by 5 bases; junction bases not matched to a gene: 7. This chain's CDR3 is CASSLQTSGKETQYF. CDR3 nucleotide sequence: TGCGCCAGCAGCTTGCAAACTAGCGGAAAGGAGACCCAGTACTTC.

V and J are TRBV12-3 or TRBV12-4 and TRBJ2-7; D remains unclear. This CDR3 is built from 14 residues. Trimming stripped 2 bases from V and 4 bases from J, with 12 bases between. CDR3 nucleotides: TGTGCCAGCAGTTTATTTAGGGAAAATTACGAGCAGTACTTC. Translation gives CASSLFRENYEQYF.

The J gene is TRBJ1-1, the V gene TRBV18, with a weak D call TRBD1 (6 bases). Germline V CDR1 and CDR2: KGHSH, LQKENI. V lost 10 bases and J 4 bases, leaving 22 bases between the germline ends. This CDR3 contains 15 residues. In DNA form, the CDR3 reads TGTGCCATCTCGCAGTCAACAGGGAGGGTCACTGAAGCTTTCTTT. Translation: CAISQSTGRVTEAFF.

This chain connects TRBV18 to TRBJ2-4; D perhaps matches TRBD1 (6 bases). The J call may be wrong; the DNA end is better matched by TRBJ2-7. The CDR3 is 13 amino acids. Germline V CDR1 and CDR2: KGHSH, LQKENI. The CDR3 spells CASSPGTSDEQYF. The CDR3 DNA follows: TGTGCCAGCTCACCCGGGACATCTGACGAGCAGTACTTC.

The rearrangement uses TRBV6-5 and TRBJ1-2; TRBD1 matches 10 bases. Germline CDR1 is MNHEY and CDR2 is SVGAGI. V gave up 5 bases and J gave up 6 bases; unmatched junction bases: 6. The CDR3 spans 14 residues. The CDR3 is CASSPQTGGNGYTF. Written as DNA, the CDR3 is TGTGCCAGCAGTCCACAGACAGGGGGCAATGGCTACACCTTC.

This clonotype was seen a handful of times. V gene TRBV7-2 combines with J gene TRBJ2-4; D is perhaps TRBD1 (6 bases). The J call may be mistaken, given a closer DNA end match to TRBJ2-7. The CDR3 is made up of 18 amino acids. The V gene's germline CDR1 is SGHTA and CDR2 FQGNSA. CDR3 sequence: CASSPSTGGHKRGYEQYF. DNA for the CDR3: TGTGCCAGCAGCCCCTCGACAGGCGGCCATAAGAGAGGATACGAGCAGTACTTC.

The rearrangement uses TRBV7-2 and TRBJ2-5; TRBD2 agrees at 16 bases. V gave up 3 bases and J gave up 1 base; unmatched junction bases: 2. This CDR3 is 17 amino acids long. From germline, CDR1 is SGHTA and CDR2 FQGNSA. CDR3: CASSLGLAGGLQETQYF. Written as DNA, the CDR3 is TGTGCCAGCAGCTTGGGACTAGCGGGGGGGCTCCAAGAGACCCAGTACTTC.

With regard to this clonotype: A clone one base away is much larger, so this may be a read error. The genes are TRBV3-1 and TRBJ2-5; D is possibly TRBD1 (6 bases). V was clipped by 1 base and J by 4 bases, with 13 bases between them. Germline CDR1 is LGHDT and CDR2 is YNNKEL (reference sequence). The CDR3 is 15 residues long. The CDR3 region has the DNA TGTGCCAGCAGCCAAGGTACAGGGCCTCGAGAGACCCAGTACTTC. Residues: CASSQGTGPRETQYF.